Reported below is one T cell receptor (beta chain). Amplification of TCR beta CDR3 regions was performed using RNA transcripts as template. HTBI primers were used for first-round RT-PCR of the TCR CDR3. Via MiXCR, TCRdb re-called the multiplex PCR reads, giving one row per CDR3 protein. The sample contains some 370,000 distinct CDR3 sequences, more than 13% of which appear only once. This record belongs to a study of T cells in Graves' hyperthyroidism and ophthalmopathy. The CDR3 consists of 16 residues. CDR1 LNHDA and CDR2 SQIVND come from the germline V gene (reference sequence). Trimming removed 3 bases at V and 2 bases at J, with 13 bases between.

The sequencing input was blood. The clonotype originates from a man in his fifties or sixties with Graves' ophthalmopathy. The rearrangement uses TRBV19 and TRBJ2-2; D remains ambiguous. This CDR3 reads CASSIVGRRNTGELFF. Here the CDR3 DNA reads TGTGCCAGTAGTATCGTCGGCAGGAGAAACACCGGGGAGCTGTTTTTT.